These T cell receptor beta chains were read from a single sample in a study of cytomegalovirus exposure and HLA in healthy donors. The protocol was immunoSEQ multiplex PCR, while the TCRdb copy is restricted to in-frame clones and leaves out a portion. The sample includes 150,000 to 200,000 clones, around three quarters of them seen just once. The sequenced material came from PBMCs. These receptor sequences come from a man in his forties or fifties in good health and CMV-seropositive. CDR3s include the opening cysteine and the closing phenylalanine or tryptophan. For some rows the clone size is stated as once, few or many, or as a class when expanded; others skip it.

j_call clone_size v_call cdr3_aa
TRBJ2-5 . TRBV5-4 CASSRGTGNQETQYF
TRBJ2-7 . TRBV2 CASSFDWSSYEQYF
TRBJ2-7 . TRBV6-6 CASSYAGYEQYF
TRBJ2-6 . TRBV7-9 CSSSVATGKYVLTF
TRBJ2-1 once TRBV7-9 CASSSLAGGYNEQFF
TRBJ2-7 . TRBV2 CASTEAEGASYEQYF
TRBJ2-1 once TRBV11-1 CASSPRGSGAWAEQFF
TRBJ2-2 . TRBV29-1 CSVWTLTGELFF
TRBJ1-4 . TRBV19 CASIGGTGGPNEKLFF
TRBJ2-5 few TRBV6-1 CASSVQGGGVTQYF
TRBJ2-5 . TRBV11-2 CASSNRDGETQYF
TRBJ2-2 . TRBV18 CASSFGPNTGELFF
TRBJ2-4 . TRBV2 CASIHRLRENIQYF
TRBJ1-4 . TRBV19 CASSPGGSSYEKLFF
TRBJ1-2 once TRBV18 CASSPAREDYGYTF
TRBJ1-4 . TRBV7-8 CASSLAGRTGGEKLFF
. few TRBV5-6 CASSLNRGQGVSYEQYF
TRBJ2-7 . TRBV6-5 CATRLGGGSYEQYF
TRBJ1-5 . TRBV11-2 CASSPRTGGQPQHF
TRBJ2-3 . TRBV14 CASSQELFSADTQYF
TRBJ2-1 . TRBV9 CASSQRLAGGPGRNEQFF
TRBJ2-5 few TRBV29-1 CSASDRGGQETQYF
TRBJ1-2 once TRBV29-1 CSVPGSDRGLSGDTF
TRBJ1-2 . TRBV19 CASLEDRGPIYGYTF
TRBJ2-5 few TRBV11-2 CASSTGWETQYF
TRBJ1-1 . TRBV19 CASSSRGQGNTEAFF
TRBJ2-5 . TRBV6-5 CASSYGGGEETQYF
TRBJ2-1 . TRBV7-9 CASSHGTVYNEQFF
TRBJ2-2 . TRBV19 CASSIVRGSGELFF
TRBJ1-2 few TRBV6-6 CASSYSGGVDGYTF
TRBJ2-5 . TRBV6-1 CASSADRGRETQYF
TRBJ1-5 . TRBV2 CASSEAGQSSNQPQHF
TRBJ2-3 . TRBV6-1 CASSVLTGQDTQYF
TRBJ1-1 . TRBV6-5 CASSYSTMNTEAFF
TRBJ2-3 . TRBV7-3 CASSLGPGGEDTQYF
TRBJ1-4 once TRBV4-3 CASSQDRQAELFF
TRBJ1-3 . TRBV19 CASSVSTGNTIYF